The 30 T cell receptor beta chains presented below share a single source sample, sequenced in a study of shared clonotypes between healthy human individuals. Sequencing was performed with immunoSEQ multiplex PCR; in TCRdb, only in-frame clones are kept and a portion is missing. The table includes more than 850,000 clones, about 80% detected once. The sequenced material came from memory CD4+ T cells from PBMCs. The subset: CD45RA-negative fraction. These receptors were taken from a man aged 18 to 29 in good health. Some clones in this sample may be carry-over from other donors' samples.

This clone was observed once. V usage is TRBV30 and J usage is TRBJ1-1; D gene uncertain. The CDR3 has 14 amino acids. Germline loops: CDR1 GTSNPN, CDR2 SVGIG (reference sequence). Trimming shortened V by 3 bases and J by 3 bases, and 14 bases separated the two germline ends. The CDR3 region is CAWSLANTYTEAFF. CDR3 nucleotides: TGTGCCTGGAGCCTTGCTAACACCTACACTGAAGCTTTCTTT. Full variable domain (missing parts from reference TRBV30 and TRBJ1-1): SQTIHQWPATLVQPVGSPLSLECTVEGTSNPNLYWYRQAAGRGLQLLFYSVGIGQISSEVPQNLSASRPQDRQFILSSKKLLLSDSGFYLCAWSLANTYTEAFFGQGTRLTVV.

The chain uses TRBV7-3 and TRBJ2-5; 15 bases map to TRBD2. The CDR3 sequence is 17 residues long. Germline CDR1 reads SGHTA; CDR2 reads FQGTGA. Losses at the gene ends were 4 bases for V and 5 bases for J; bases not matched to a gene: 8. The CDR3 protein is CASSSGLAGGPRETQYF. The CDR3 coding sequence is TGTGCCAGCAGCTCCGGACTAGCGGGAGGGCCTAGGGAGACCCAGTACTTC.

V is TRBV25-1 and J is TRBJ1-2; unclear D gene. The CDR3 is made up of 13 amino acids. The V end lost 3 bases, the J end lost 5 bases, and 10 bases lay between the germline ends. Germline V gene lookup returns CDR1 MGHDK and CDR2 SYGVNS. CDR3 amino acids: CASSDNARYGYTF. CDR3 in DNA: TGTGCCAGCAGTGATAACGCCCGGTATGGCTACACCTTC.

Concerning this clone itself: Additional DNA sequences in this sample encode the identical CDR3. In nucleotides, the CDR3 is TGTGCCAGCAGCCAACCTAGCACAGATACGCAGTATTTT. Translated, it gives CASSQPSTDTQYF. This chain connects TRBV11-1 to TRBJ2-3; the D is unclear. Looked up from germline, CDR1 is SGHAT and CDR2 is FQDESV (reference sequence). This CDR3 spans 13 amino acids. Trimming pared 5 bases from V and 0 bases from J, leaving 6 bases between.

In nucleotides, the CDR3 is TGTGCCAGCAGCTTGGACACTTACTATGGCTACACCTTC. It encodes CASSLDTYYGYTF. The genes are TRBV5-4 and TRBJ1-2; D remains unclear. Germline loops: CDR1 SGHNT, CDR2 YYREEE (reference sequence). The CDR3 has 13 residues. V lost 0 bases to trimming and J lost 3 bases, with 6 bases between them.

On this clone itself: Since a far larger clone is one base different, this is likely a read error. V gene TRBV28 combines with J gene TRBJ1-2; D perhaps matches TRBD2 (6 bases). TRBJ2-7 explains the end of the DNA better; the J call may be wrong. Germline V gene sequence: CDR1 MDHEN, CDR2 SYDVKM. The CDR3 is 14 amino acids. The CDR3 sequence: CASSYAGLSYEQYF. CDR3 in DNA: TGTGCCAGCAGTTATGCGGGACTCTCCTACGAGCAGTACTTC.

This chain joins TRBV2 and TRBJ2-1; no clear D gene. CDR3 length: 12 residues. Germline-derived CDR1 and CDR2 are SNHLY and FYNNEI. Trimming removed 6 bases from V and 10 bases from J, with 13 bases in between. CDR3 protein: CASSRTQGEQFF. As DNA, the CDR3 is TGTGCCAGCAGCCGGACCCAAGGGGAGCAGTTCTTC.

With respect to this clone: The same CDR3 arises from other DNA sequences in this sample as well. CDR3 loop: CASSLVSGNTEAFF. DNA for the CDR3: TGTGCCAGCAGCTTAGTTAGCGGGAACACTGAAGCTTTCTTT. The gene calls are TRBV7-8 and TRBJ1-1; D gene unclear. This CDR3 has 14 residues. V lost 1 base and J lost 1, with 7 bases in between. CDR1 is SGHVS, CDR2 FQNEAQ, per germline.

The chain has TRBV19 and TRBJ2-2, with 7 nucleotides matching TRBD1. The CDR3 runs to 16 residues. CDR1 is LNHDA and CDR2 is SQIVND in the germline V gene (reference sequence). The trim removed 5 bases at V and 2 bases at J, leaving 8 bases unmatched. CDR3 sequence reads: CASSPSRDRNTGELFF. In nucleotides, the CDR3 is TGTGCCAGTAGTCCCTCTCGGGACAGAAACACCGGGGAGCTGTTTTTT.

This chain links TRBV7-9 with TRBJ2-7; TRBD2 matches at 8 bases. The CDR3 has 15 residues. Germline assignment: CDR1 SEHNR and CDR2 FQNEAQ (reference sequence). J lost 2 bases, V lost 1 base, and 4 bases had no gene match. The CDR3 DNA reads TGTGCCAGCAGCTTAGACCGGGAGGGCACCTACGAGCAGTACTTC. Its protein is CASSLDREGTYEQYF.

This rearrangement joins TRBV5-1 to TRBJ2-7, with unresolved D. Germline CDR1 and CDR2: SGHRS and YFSETQ. This CDR3 spans 13 amino acids. The V end lost 1 base, the J end lost 3 bases, and 8 bases lay between the germline ends. The CDR3 DNA reads TGCGCCAGCAGCTTGACTCAGAACTACGAGCAGTACTTC. Protein: CASSLTQNYEQYF.

This rearrangement joins TRBV19 to TRBJ2-7; D possibly matches TRBD1 or TRBD2 (5 bases each). This CDR3 is 15 amino acids long. With 3 bases removed from V and 2 bases from J, the gap between germline ends came to 14 bases. Germline V gene sequence: CDR1 LNHDA, CDR2 SQIVND (reference sequence). The CDR3 reads CASSIAGTDAYEQYF. The CDR3 region has the DNA TGTGCCAGTAGTATCGCCGGGACGGATGCCTACGAGCAGTACTTC.

This clone was picked up one time. The V gene is TRBV2, the J gene TRBJ2-1, with D perhaps matching TRBD2 (6 bases). The CDR3 totals 14 residues. Trimming cost V 11 bases and J 3 bases, with 17 bases left between them. Germline CDR1 SNHLY, CDR2 FYNNEI. This CDR3 reads CASRWGVGYNEQFF. CDR3 DNA sequence: TGTGCCTCTCGCTGGGGGGTTGGCTACAATGAGCAGTTCTTC.

The CDR3 here is CASRGSGGVGNIQYF. In DNA, the CDR3 is TGTGCCAGCAGGGGTTCAGGGGGGGTCGGAAACATTCAGTACTTC. This chain connects TRBV25-1 to TRBJ2-4; either TRBD1 or TRBD2 may supply D (7 bases each). Germline V CDR1 and CDR2: MGHDK, SYGVNS. The CDR3 spans 15 residues. V gave up 6 bases and J gave up 6 bases, with 18 bases separating them.

The CDR3 DNA follows: TGTGCCAGCAGCTTAGTCGGCGGGACAGACGAGCAGTACTTC. Its protein product is CASSLVGGTDEQYF. V usage is TRBV7-6 and J usage is TRBJ2-7; a weak D match, TRBD1 (7 bases). Trimming removed 1 base at V and 5 bases at J, with 12 bases between. The CDR3 extends over 14 amino acids. Germline V CDR1 and CDR2: SGHVS, FNYEAQ. The entire variable domain, with the rest obtained from reference TRBV7-6 and TRBJ2-7, is as follows: GAGVSQSPRYKVTKRGQDVALRCDPISGHVSLYWYRQALGQGPEFLTYFNYEAQQDKSGLPNDRFSAERPEGSISTLTIQRTEQRDSAMYRCASSLVGGTDEQYFGPGTRLTVT.

This clone was seen more than once but under ten times. The rearrangement links TRBV5-1 to TRBJ1-2; the D is unclear. Trimming shortened V by 4 bases and J by 2 bases, and 12 bases separated the two germline ends. The CDR3 contains 14 residues. Looked up from germline, CDR1 is SGHRS and CDR2 is YFSETQ. CDR3 loop: CASSGKVGNYGYTF. CDR3 DNA: TGCGCCAGCAGCGGCAAAGTGGGAAACTATGGCTACACCTTC.

J is TRBJ2-2 and V is TRBV11-2; D is ambiguous. CDR1 SGHAT and CDR2 FQNNGV come from the germline V gene. The length of the CDR3 is 14 residues. Trimming took 2 bases from V and 7 from J, leaving 11 bases between them. The CDR3 coding sequence is TGTGCCAGCAGCTTACCCCTTTTAAGCGGGGAGCTGTTTTTT. Translated: CASSLPLLSGELFF.

The chain links TRBV18 to TRBJ2-3; D may be TRBD1 (6 bases). This CDR3 comprises 17 residues. Trimming shortened V by 0 bases and J by 2 bases, and 15 bases separated the two germline ends. Germline CDR1 KGHSH, CDR2 LQKENI. This CDR3 reads CASSPPGTPGVTDTQYF. In DNA, the CDR3 is TGTGCCAGCTCACCACCCGGGACACCTGGTGTCACAGATACGCAGTATTTT.

The genes are TRBV11-2 and TRBJ2-6; D is perhaps TRBD1 (6 bases). Trimming took off 5 bases at V and 0 bases at J, with 11 bases between the two ends. CDR1 and CDR2 (germline): SGHAT, FQNNGV. The CDR3 contains 16 residues. The DNA for the CDR3 is TGTGCCAGCAGCCGACAGGATCGCTCTGGGGCCAACGTCCTGACTTTC. Translated: CASSRQDRSGANVLTF.

V gene TRBV25-1 combines with J gene TRBJ2-2; TRBD2 might be the D (5 bases). This CDR3 is built from 15 residues. Germline V gene lookup returns CDR1 MGHDK and CDR2 SYGVNS. The ends were cut back, 4 bases at V and 0 bases at J, with 9 bases in the middle. Here the CDR3 DNA reads TGTGCCAGCAGTGGCTACGGGGCGAACACCGGGGAGCTGTTTTTT. It encodes CASSGYGANTGELFF.

This clone has only a few counts. This rearrangement joins TRBV27 to TRBJ2-1, with D uncertain. Trimming took off 8 bases at V and 8 bases at J, with 10 bases between the two ends. The CDR3 consists of 11 residues. Germline V CDR1 and CDR2: MNHEY, SMNVEV (reference sequence). CDR3 in amino acids: CASGLGYEQFF. CDR3 sequence (DNA): TGTGCCAGCGGGCTAGGATATGAGCAGTTCTTC.

The gene calls are TRBV6-5 and TRBJ1-4; 9 nucleotides line up with TRBD1. The CDR3 is 15 residues long. Looked up from germline, CDR1 is MNHEY and CDR2 is SVGAGI. V dropped 0 bases and J dropped 8; count of bases not matched to a gene: 4. The CDR3 coding sequence is TGTGCCAGCAGTTACTCCGGGACAGGGTCCGAAAAACTGTTTTTT. Translating it yields CASSYSGTGSEKLFF.

This chain connects TRBV9 to TRBJ2-2; D may match TRBD1 or TRBD2 (5 bases each). The CDR3 contains 16 residues. Germline CDR1 reads SGDLS; CDR2 reads YYNGEE. The germline V and J ends were trimmed by 0 bases and 0 bases, with 9 bases remaining between them. In DNA form, the CDR3 reads TGTGCCAGCAGCGTAGGGGGGAACGCGAACACCGGGGAGCTGTTTTTT. Its protein is CASSVGGNANTGELFF.

The chain is built from TRBV10-3 and TRBJ1-1, with 9 bases identical to TRBD1. Trimming took 5 bases from V and 1 from J; bases not matched to a gene: 2. The CDR3 runs 14 residues. Germline-derived CDR1 and CDR2 are ENHRY and SYGVKD. Here the CDR3 reads CAISTDRGNTEAFF. The CDR3 coding sequence is TGTGCCATCAGTACGGACAGGGGGAACACTGAAGCTTTCTTT.

V and J are TRBV5-6 and TRBJ1-4, with D unclear. The V gene lost 5 bases and the J gene lost 0 bases, with 8 bases spanning the gap. The CDR3 consists of 14 residues. The germline V gene encodes CDR1 SGHDT and CDR2 YYEEEE. The CDR3 region has the DNA TGTGCCAGCAGTCGTCCGTCAACTAATGAAAAACTGTTTTTT. The encoded protein is CASSRPSTNEKLFF.

In its sample, this clone was seen once. This probably arose from a read error, given a far larger clone one base away. The V call is TRBV5-1, the J call TRBJ2-7, with 7 nucleotides matching TRBD1. Germline-derived CDR1 and CDR2 are SGHRS and YFSETQ. J was trimmed by 2 bases and V by 2 bases; bases with no gene match: 4. The CDR3 consists of 14 residues. The CDR3 DNA follows: TGCGCCAGCAGCTTTGTGCAGGGGGCCTACGAGCAGTACTTC. It is translated as CASSFVQGAYEQYF. Looking up the rest from reference TRBV5-1 and TRBJ2-7 gives the full variable domain: KAGVTQTPRYLIKTRGQQVTLSCSPISGHRSVSWYQQTPGQGLQFLFEYFSETQRNKGNFPGRFSGRQFSNSRSEMNVSTLELGDSALYLCASSFVQGAYEQYFGPGTRLTVT.

The rearrangement uses TRBV7-9 and TRBJ1-1; 7 nucleotides line up with TRBD1. The CDR3 contains 15 residues. V lost 3 bases, J lost 4 bases, and 8 bases stayed unmatched. Germline CDR1 and CDR2: SEHNR and FQNEAQ (reference sequence). CDR3 sequence: CASSLLAGGSTEAFF. CDR3 sequence (DNA): TGTGCCAGCAGCTTGCTGGCAGGGGGATCCACTGAAGCTTTCTTT.

The rearrangement uses TRBV20-1 and TRBJ2-7; D not resolved. The germline CDR1 and CDR2 sequences are DFQATT and SNEGSKA (reference sequence). The CDR3 length is 11 residues. The V end was cut by 6 bases, the J end by 4 bases, with 10 bases between. The CDR3 spells CSADLGYEQYF. Written as DNA, the CDR3 is TGCAGTGCCGACCTCGGGTACGAGCAGTACTTC.

The rearrangement joins TRBV18 to TRBJ1-2, with D unclear. The V gene lost 3 bases and the J gene lost 0 bases, with 11 bases spanning the gap. This CDR3 has 15 residues. Germline CDR1 KGHSH, CDR2 LQKENI. The CDR3 DNA reads as TGTGCCAGCTCACCCGGTTCCGCCACTAACTATGGCTACACCTTC. This encodes CASSPGSATNYGYTF.

J is TRBJ1-4 and V is TRBV2; TRBD1 matches at 7 bases. The CDR3 is 15 amino acids. Trimming cost V 6 bases and J 7 bases; bases outside gene matches: 11. Germline V gene sequence: CDR1 SNHLY, CDR2 FYNNEI. CDR3 in DNA: TGTGCCAGCAGGGAACAGGGGCTGGGTGGTGAAAAACTGTTTTTT. This encodes CASREQGLGGEKLFF.